These 2 T cell receptor beta chains came from one sample sequenced in a study of blood T cell repertoires in COVID-19. Only in-frame clones appear in the TCRdb table, and some are missing; sequencing was by immunoSEQ multiplex PCR. The profile shows 50,000 to 80,000 clones, under 90% of them singletons. Source material: peripheral blood. The receptors stem from a man aged 55-75 years with acute or convalescent COVID-19.

This clone has just one count. This chain connects TRBV3-1 (or the pseudogene TRBV3-2) to TRBJ2-7, with 7 bases matching TRBD1. This CDR3 is 14 amino acids long. With V trimmed by 5 bases and J by 1 base, 5 bases remained unmatched. Germline V gene data show CDR1 as LGHDT and CDR2 as YNNKEL (reference sequence). This CDR3 reads CASSSGTVSYEQYF. The DNA for the CDR3 is TGTGCCAGCAGCTCCGGGACAGTATCCTACGAGCAGTACTTC.

The chain recombines TRBV3-1 (or the pseudogene TRBV3-2) with TRBJ2-5, with 10 bases fitting TRBD2. The CDR3 sequence is 17 residues long. From germline, CDR1 is LGHDT and CDR2 YNNKEL (reference sequence). V shed 0 bases and J 3 bases; nucleotides not matched to a gene: 7. The CDR3 DNA reads as TGTGCCAGCAGCCAAGATTTAGGGCTAGCGGGGGAAGAGACCCAGTACTTC. Its translation: CASSQDLGLAGEETQYF.